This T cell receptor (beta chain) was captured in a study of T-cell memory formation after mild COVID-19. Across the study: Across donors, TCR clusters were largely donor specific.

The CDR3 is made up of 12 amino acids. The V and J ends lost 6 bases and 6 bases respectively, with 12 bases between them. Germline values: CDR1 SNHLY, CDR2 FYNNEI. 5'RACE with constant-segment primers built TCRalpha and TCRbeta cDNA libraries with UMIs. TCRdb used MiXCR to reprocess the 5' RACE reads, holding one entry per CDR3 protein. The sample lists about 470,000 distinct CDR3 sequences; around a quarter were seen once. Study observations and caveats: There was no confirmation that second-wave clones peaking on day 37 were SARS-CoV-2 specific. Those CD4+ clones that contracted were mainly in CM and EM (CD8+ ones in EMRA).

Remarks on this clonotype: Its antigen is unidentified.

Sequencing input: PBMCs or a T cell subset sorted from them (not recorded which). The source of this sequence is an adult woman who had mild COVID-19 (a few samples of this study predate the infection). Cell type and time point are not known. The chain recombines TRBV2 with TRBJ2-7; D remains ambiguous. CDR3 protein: CASSPPWAEQYF. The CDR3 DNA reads TGTGCCAGCAGCCCTCCATGGGCCGAGCAGTACTTC.